A single sample is the source of the 10 T cell receptor beta chains below, sequenced in a study of T cells after yellow fever vaccination. TCRdb independently ran MiXCR on the 5' RACE reads; one entry per CDR3 protein. This table has 550,000 or so distinct CDR3 sequences, roughly 21% appearing once. The sequenced sample was PBMCs, obtained 15 days after the yellow fever booster vaccination. The origin of the receptors is a man aged 25 to 45 who received the YFV17D yellow fever vaccine.

This clonotype was detected a few times. The chain combines TRBV12-3 or TRBV12-4 with TRBJ2-3, with D perhaps TRBD2 (6 bases). V lost 7 bases, J lost 6 bases, and 17 bases lay in between. The CDR3 runs 14 residues. Here the CDR3 reads CASNTHGSGDTQYF. The CDR3 DNA is TGTGCCAGCAATACTCACGGGAGTGGTGATACGCAGTATTTT.

A few counts support this clonotype. V is TRBV5-6 and J is TRBJ1-2, with a tentative D call TRBD1 (5 bases). The CDR3 totals 12 residues. V was shortened by 2 bases and J by 6 bases, with 8 bases between the two germline ends. The germline CDR1 and CDR2 sequences are SGHDT and YYEEEE. The CDR3 DNA reads TGTGCCAGCAGCTTTTCAGGGAATGGCTACACCTTC. Translation gives CASSFSGNGYTF.

A few counts support this clonotype. The chain employs TRBV14 and TRBJ2-7; perhaps TRBD1 as D (5 bases). The CDR3 extends over 14 amino acids. V was clipped by 0 bases and J by 4 bases, with 10 bases between them. Germline assignment: CDR1 SGHDN and CDR2 FVKESK. In DNA, the CDR3 is TGTGCCAGCAGCCAAGAGAAGGGGTGGTACGAGCAGTACTTC. Encoded protein: CASSQEKGWYEQYF. Looking up the rest from reference TRBV14 and TRBJ2-7 gives the full variable domain: EAGVTQFPSHSVIEKGQTVTLRCDPISGHDNLYWYRRVMGKEIKFLLHFVKESKQDESGMPNNRFLAERTGGTYSTLKVQPAELEDSGVYFCASSQEKGWYEQYFGPGTRLTVT.

V usage is TRBV12-3 or TRBV12-4 and J usage is TRBJ2-7, with a weak D call TRBD2 (5 bases). V gave up 6 bases and J gave up 5 bases, with 17 bases separating them. CDR3 length equals 14 residues. The CDR3: CASSPGIHTDEQYF. DNA for the CDR3: TGTGCCAGCAGCCCCGGGATCCACACCGACGAGCAGTACTTC.

This clonotype has just a few counts. The chain carries TRBV5-1 and TRBJ2-1; D is unclear. The CDR3 is 13 amino acids. The germline V and J ends were trimmed by 4 bases and 2 bases, with 7 bases remaining between them. CDR1 SGHRS and CDR2 YFSETQ come from the germline V gene. The CDR3: CASSTVTYNEQFF. DNA of the CDR3: TGCGCCAGCAGCACTGTGACCTACAATGAGCAGTTCTTC.

The table lists this clonotype with a few counts. This chain links TRBV18 with TRBJ2-3; no clear D gene. Germline loops: CDR1 KGHSH, CDR2 LQKENI. CDR3 length equals 15 residues. Trimming removed 2 bases at V and 1 base at J, with 10 bases between. The CDR3 DNA follows: TGTGCCAGCTCACCAGTCCCTGTCGGCACAGATACGCAGTATTTT. This gives the protein CASSPVPVGTDTQYF. The whole variable domain, remainder taken from reference TRBV18 and TRBJ2-3, is NAGVMQNPRHLVRRRGQEARLRCSPMKGHSHVYWYRQLPEEGLKFMVYLQKENIIDESGMPKERFSAEFPKEGPSILRIQQVVRGDSAAYFCASSPVPVGTDTQYFGPGTRLTVL.

This clonotype was seen only a few times. CDR3: CASSLVGGGQPQHF. In DNA, the CDR3 is TGTGCCAGCAGCTTGGTTGGAGGAGGGCAGCCCCAGCATTTT. The rearrangement links TRBV5-5 to TRBJ1-5; no clear D. Per germline, CDR1 SGHKS and CDR2 YYEKEE (reference sequence). The CDR3 length is 14 residues. V shed 0 bases and J shed 7 bases, with 11 bases lying between them.

This clonotype was seen just once. The chain recombines TRBV6-2 or TRBV6-3 with TRBJ2-1; TRBD2 agrees at 8 bases. J lost 6 bases, V lost 6 bases, and 10 bases had no gene match. CDR3 length: 15 residues. CDR1 MNHEY and CDR2 SVGEGT come from the germline V gene. CDR3 protein: CASSRGLAEGNEQFF. CDR3 nucleotides: TGTGCCAGCAGCCGAGGACTAGCTGAAGGCAATGAGCAGTTCTTC.

This clonotype was picked up a small number of times. J is TRBJ1-6 and V is TRBV12-3 or TRBV12-4; 10 nucleotides agree with TRBD1. V was pared by 3 bases and J by 7 bases, with 6 bases of the junction left unmatched. The CDR3 contains 16 residues. The CDR3 DNA reads TGTGCCAGCAGTTTTAGTATGGGACAGGGGAATTCACCCCTCCACTTT. It encodes CASSFSMGQGNSPLHF.

There are a few counts of this clonotype. The chain uses TRBV12-3 or TRBV12-4 and TRBJ2-2; D might be TRBD2 (6 bases). Trimming removed 2 bases at V and 6 bases at J, with 10 bases between. The CDR3 runs to 14 residues. Here the CDR3 reads CASSLWRGAGELFF. As DNA, the CDR3 is TGTGCCAGCAGTTTATGGAGGGGAGCCGGGGAGCTGTTTTTT.